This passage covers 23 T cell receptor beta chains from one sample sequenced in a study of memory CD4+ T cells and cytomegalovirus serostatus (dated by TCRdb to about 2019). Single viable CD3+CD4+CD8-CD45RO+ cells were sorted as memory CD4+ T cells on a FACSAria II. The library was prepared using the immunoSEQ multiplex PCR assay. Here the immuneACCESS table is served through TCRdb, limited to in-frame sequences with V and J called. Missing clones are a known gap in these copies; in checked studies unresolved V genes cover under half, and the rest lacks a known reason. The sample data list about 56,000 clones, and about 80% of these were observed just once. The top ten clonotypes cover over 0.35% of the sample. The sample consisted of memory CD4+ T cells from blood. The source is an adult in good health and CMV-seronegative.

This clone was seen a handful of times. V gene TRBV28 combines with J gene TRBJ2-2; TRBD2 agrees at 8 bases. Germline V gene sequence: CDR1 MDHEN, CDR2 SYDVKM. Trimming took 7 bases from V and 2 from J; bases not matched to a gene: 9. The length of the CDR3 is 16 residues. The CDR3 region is CASTKRTSLNTGELFF. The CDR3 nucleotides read TGTGCCAGCACAAAAAGGACTAGCCTAAACACCGGGGAGCTGTTTTTT.

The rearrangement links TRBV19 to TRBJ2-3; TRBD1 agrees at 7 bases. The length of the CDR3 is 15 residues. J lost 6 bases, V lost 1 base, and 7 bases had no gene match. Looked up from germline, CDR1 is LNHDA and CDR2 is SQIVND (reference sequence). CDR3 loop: CASSIGQGRGDTQYF. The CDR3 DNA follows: TGTGCCAGTAGTATAGGACAGGGACGCGGGGATACGCAGTATTTT.

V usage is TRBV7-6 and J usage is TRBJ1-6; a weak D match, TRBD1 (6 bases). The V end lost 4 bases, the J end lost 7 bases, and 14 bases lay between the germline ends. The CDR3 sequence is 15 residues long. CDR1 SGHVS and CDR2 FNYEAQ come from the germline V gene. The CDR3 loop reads CASSSVTGSNSPLHF. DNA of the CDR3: TGTGCCAGCAGCTCGGTGACAGGCTCCAATTCACCCCTCCACTTT.

The CDR3 DNA reads TGTGCCAGCAGTTTGCAGGGGGCGCAGTATGTCTATGGCTACACCTTC. Translated, it gives CASSLQGAQYVYGYTF. The chain uses TRBV28 and TRBJ1-2, with TRBD1 matching 8 bases. J was trimmed by 4 bases and V by 3 bases; bases with no gene match: 10. The CDR3 extends over 16 amino acids. CDR1 and CDR2 (germline): MDHEN, SYDVKM.

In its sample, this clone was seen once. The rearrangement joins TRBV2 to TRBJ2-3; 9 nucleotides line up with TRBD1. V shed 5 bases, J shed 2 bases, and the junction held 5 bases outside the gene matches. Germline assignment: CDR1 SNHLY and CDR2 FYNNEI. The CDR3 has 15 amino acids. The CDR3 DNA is TGTGCCAGCAGTTTAGGGACAGGGAACACAGATACGCAGTATTTT. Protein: CASSLGTGNTDTQYF.

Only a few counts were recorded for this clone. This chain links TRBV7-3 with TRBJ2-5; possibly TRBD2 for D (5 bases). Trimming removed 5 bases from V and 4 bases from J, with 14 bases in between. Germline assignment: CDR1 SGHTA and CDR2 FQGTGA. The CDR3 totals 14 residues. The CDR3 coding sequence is TGTGCCAGCAGCCGGGGATCTCCCCCAGAGACCCAGTACTTC. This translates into CASSRGSPPETQYF.

In nucleotides, the CDR3 is TGCAGCGTTGAAGGTAGGGGTGGAAGCCGGATTCAGTACTTC. This sequence encodes CSVEGRGGSRIQYF. The chain carries TRBV29-1 and TRBJ2-4; D perhaps matches TRBD1 (5 bases). Trimming took 1 base from V and 10 from J, leaving 17 bases between them. Germline V CDR1 and CDR2: SQVTM, ANQGSEA. The CDR3 extends over 14 amino acids. Full variable domain (remainder filled in from reference TRBV29-1 and TRBJ2-4): SAVISQKPSRDICQRGTSLTIQCQVDSQVTMMFWYRQQPGQSLTLIATANQGSEATYESGFVIDKFPISRPNLTFSTLTVSNMSPEDSSIYLCSVEGRGGSRIQYFGAGTRLSVL.

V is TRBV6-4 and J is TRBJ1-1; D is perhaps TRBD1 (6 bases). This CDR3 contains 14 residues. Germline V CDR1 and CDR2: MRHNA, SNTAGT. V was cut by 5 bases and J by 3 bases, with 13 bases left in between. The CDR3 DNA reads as TGTGCCAGCAGTCCCAGGGGAGGCGACACTGAAGCTTTCTTT. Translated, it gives CASSPRGGDTEAFF.

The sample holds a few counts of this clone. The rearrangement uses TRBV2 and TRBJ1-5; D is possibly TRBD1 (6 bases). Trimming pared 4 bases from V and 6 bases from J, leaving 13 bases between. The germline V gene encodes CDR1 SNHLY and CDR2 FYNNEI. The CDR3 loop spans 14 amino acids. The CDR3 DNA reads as TGTGCCAGCAGTGGAATGCGGGGGCCTCAGCCCCAGCATTTT. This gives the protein CASSGMRGPQPQHF.

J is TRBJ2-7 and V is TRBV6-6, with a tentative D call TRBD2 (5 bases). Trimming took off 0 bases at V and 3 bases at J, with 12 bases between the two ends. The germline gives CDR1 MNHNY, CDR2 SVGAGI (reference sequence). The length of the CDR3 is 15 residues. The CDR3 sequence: CASSYSGRGNYEQYF. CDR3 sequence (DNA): TGTGCCAGCAGTTACTCGGGCCGGGGAAACTACGAGCAGTACTTC.

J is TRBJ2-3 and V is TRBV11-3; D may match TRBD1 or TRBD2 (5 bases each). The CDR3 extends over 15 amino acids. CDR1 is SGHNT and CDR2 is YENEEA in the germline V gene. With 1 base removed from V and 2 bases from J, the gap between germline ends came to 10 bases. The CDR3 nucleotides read TGTGCCAGCAGCTTAGGGGGGACCCACACAGATACGCAGTATTTT. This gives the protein CASSLGGTHTDTQYF.

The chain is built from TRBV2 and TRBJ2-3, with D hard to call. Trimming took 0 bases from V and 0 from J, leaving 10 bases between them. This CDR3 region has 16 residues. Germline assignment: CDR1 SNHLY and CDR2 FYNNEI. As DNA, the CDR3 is TGTGCCAGCAGTGAAGCGGCGCAATGGAGCACAGATACGCAGTATTTT. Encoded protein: CASSEAAQWSTDTQYF. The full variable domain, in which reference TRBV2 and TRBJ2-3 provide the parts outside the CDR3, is EPEVTQTPSHQVTQMGQEVILRCVPISNHLYFYWYRQILGQKVEFLVSFYNNEISEKSEIFDDQFSVERPDGSNFTLKIRSTKLEDSAMYFCASSEAAQWSTDTQYFGPGTRLTVL.

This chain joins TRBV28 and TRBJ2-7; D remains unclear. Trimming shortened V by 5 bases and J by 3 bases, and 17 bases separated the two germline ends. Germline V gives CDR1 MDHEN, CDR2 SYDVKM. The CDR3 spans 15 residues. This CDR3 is CASSNPMKNNYEQYF. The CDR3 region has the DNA TGTGCCAGCAGTAACCCCATGAAGAATAACTACGAGCAGTACTTC. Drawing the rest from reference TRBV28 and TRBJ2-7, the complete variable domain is DVKVTQSSRYLVKRTGEKVFLECVQDMDHENMFWYRQDPGLGLRLIYFSYDVKMKEKGDIPEGYSVSREKKERFSLILESASTNQTSMYLCASSNPMKNNYEQYFGPGTRLTVT.

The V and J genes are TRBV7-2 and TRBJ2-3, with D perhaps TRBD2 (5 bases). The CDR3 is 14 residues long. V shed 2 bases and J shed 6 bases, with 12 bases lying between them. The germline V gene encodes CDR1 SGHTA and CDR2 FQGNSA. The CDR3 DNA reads TGTGCCAGCAGCTTAAGACCTCCGGGGGATACGCAGTATTTT. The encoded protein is CASSLRPPGDTQYF.

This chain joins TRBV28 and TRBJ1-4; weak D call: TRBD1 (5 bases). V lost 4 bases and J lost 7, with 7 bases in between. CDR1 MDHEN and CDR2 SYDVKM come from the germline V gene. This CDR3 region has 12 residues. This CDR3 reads CASSSGREKLFF. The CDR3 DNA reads TGTGCCAGCAGTTCGGGGCGTGAAAAACTGTTTTTT. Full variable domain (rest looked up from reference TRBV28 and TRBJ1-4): DVKVTQSSRYLVKRTGEKVFLECVQDMDHENMFWYRQDPGLGLRLIYFSYDVKMKEKGDIPEGYSVSREKKERFSLILESASTNQTSMYLCASSSGREKLFFGSGTQLSVL.

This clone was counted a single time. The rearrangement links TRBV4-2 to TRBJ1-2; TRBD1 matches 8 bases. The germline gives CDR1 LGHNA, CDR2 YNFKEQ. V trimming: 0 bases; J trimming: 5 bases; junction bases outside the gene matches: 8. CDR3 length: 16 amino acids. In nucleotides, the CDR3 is TGTGCCAGCAGCCAAGAACCAGGGGGCAGGAATTATGGCTACACCTTC. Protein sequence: CASSQEPGGRNYGYTF.

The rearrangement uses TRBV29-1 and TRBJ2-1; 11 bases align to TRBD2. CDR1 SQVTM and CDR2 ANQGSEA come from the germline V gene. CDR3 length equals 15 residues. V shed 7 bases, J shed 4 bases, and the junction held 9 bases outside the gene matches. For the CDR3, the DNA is TGCAGCGCCCGGGCTAGCGGGGGGTATTACAATGAGCAGTTCTTC. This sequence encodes CSARASGGYYNEQFF.

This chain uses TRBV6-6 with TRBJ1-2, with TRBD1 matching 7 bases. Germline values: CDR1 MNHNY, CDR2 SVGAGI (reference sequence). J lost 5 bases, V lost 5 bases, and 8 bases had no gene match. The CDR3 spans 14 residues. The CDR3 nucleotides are TGTGCCAGCAGTACCGCCGGGACAGCTTATGGCTACACCTTC. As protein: CASSTAGTAYGYTF.

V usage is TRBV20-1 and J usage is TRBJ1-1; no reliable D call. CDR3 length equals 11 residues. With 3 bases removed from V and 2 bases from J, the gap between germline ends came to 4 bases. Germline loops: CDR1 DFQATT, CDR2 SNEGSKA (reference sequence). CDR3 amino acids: CSASANTEAFF. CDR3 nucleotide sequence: TGCAGTGCTAGTGCCAACACTGAAGCTTTCTTT.

The DNA of the CDR3 is TGTGCCAGCAGCTCCTCCCTCGGACTAGCGGTGGGTGAAAACATTCAGTACTTC. Translated: CASSSSLGLAVGENIQYF. The V and J genes are TRBV7-2 and TRBJ2-4, with 10 positions matching TRBD2. Germline V lookup: CDR1 SGHTA, CDR2 FQGNSA. This CDR3 spans 18 amino acids. V shed 4 bases and J 5 bases; nucleotides not matched to a gene: 14.

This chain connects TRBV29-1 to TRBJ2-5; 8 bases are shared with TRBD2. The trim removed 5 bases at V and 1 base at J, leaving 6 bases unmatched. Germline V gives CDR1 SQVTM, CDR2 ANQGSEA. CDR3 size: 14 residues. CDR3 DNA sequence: TGCAGCGTTACCGGGGGGGGAGTCCAAGAGACCCAGTACTTC. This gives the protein CSVTGGGVQETQYF.

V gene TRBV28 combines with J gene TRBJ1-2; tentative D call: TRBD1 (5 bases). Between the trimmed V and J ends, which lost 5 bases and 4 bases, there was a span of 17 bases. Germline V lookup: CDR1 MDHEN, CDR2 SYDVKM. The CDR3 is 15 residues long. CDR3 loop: CASSPQTALVYGYTF. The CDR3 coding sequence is TGTGCCAGCAGTCCCCAGACAGCTCTTGTCTATGGCTACACCTTC.

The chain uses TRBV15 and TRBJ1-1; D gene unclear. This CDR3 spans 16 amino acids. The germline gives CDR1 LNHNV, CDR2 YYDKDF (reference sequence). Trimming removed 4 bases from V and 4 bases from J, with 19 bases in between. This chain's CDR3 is CATSTFRSGGGTEAFF. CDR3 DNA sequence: TGTGCCACCAGCACTTTCCGCTCCGGAGGAGGCACTGAAGCTTTCTTT.